This TCR beta chain was retrieved from a study of cytomegalovirus exposure and HLA in healthy donors. Study findings and constraints: A list of 150 to 200 TCR beta chains associated with cytomegalovirus was given.

Germline V CDR1 and CDR2: SGHTA, FQGNSA. The V gene end was trimmed by 4 bases and the J gene end by 6 bases; junction bases not matched to a gene: 6. This CDR3 has 14 residues. The assay was immunoSEQ multiplex PCR, and TCRdb's table has in-frame clones only and misses some. The table has about 200,000 clones, 70% to 90% seen once. On this clone itself: The antigen is not known.

The rearrangement joins TRBV7-2 to TRBJ2-3, with 8 nucleotides matching TRBD1. Input material: PBMCs. The sequence was obtained from a woman aged 18-30 years in good health and CMV-seronegative. The CDR3: CASSSGTGADTQYF. CDR3 bases: TGTGCCAGCAGCTCCGGGACAGGTGCGGATACGCAGTATTTT.